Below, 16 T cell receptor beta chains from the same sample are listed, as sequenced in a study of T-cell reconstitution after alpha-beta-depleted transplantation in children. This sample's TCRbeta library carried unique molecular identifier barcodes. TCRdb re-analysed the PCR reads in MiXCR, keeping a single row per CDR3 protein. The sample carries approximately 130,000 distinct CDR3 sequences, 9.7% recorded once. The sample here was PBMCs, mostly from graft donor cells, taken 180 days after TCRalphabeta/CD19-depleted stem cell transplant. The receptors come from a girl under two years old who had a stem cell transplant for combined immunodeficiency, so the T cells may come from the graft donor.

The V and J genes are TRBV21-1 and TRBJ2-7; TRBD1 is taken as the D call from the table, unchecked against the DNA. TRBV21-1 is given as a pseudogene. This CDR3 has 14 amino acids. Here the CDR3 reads CAEGASHPSYEQYF. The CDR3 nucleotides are TGTGCCGAGGGGGCAAGTCATCCCTCCTACGAGCAGTACTTC.

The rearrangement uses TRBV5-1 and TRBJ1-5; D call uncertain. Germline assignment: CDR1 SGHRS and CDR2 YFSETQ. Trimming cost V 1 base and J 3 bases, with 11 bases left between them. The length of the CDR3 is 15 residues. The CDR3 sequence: CASSLIPGDNQPQHF. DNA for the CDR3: TGCGCCAGCAGCTTGATCCCAGGAGACAATCAGCCCCAGCATTTT.

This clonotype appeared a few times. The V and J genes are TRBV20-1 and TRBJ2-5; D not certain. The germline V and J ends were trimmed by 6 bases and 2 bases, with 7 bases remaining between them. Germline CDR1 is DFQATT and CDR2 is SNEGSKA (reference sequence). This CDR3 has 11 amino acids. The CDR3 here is CSAPRQETQYF. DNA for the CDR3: TGCAGTGCCCCAAGGCAAGAGACCCAGTACTTC.

The CDR3 DNA reads TGTGCCAGCAGCGCCGGACTAGAGGATGAGCAGTTCTTC. Translated: CASSAGLEDEQFF. This chain links TRBV7-3 with TRBJ2-1; TRBD2 agrees at 7 bases. This CDR3 is 13 amino acids long. The germline CDR1 and CDR2 sequences are SGHTA and FQGTGA. V lost 5 bases to trimming and J lost 8 bases; unmatched junction nucleotides: 6.

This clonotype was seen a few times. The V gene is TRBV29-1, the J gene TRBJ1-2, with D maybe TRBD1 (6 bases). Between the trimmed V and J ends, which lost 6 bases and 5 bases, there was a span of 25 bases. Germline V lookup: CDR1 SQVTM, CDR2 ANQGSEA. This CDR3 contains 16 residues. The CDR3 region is CSVGGSANWGKYGYTF. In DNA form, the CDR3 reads TGCAGCGTAGGGGGGTCCGCTAACTGGGGGAAGTATGGCTACACCTTC. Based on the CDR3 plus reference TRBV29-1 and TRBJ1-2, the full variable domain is SAVISQKPSRDICQRGTSLTIQCQVDSQVTMMFWYRQQPGQSLTLIATANQGSEATYESGFVIDKFPISRPNLTFSTLTVSNMSPEDSSIYLCSVGGSANWGKYGYTFGSGTRLTVV.

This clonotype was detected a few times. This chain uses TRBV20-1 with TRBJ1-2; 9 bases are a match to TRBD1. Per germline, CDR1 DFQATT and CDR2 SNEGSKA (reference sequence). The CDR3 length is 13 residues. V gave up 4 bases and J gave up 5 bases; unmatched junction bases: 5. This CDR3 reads CSATGQGMYGYTF. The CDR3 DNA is TGCAGTGCTACCGGACAGGGGATGTATGGCTACACCTTC.

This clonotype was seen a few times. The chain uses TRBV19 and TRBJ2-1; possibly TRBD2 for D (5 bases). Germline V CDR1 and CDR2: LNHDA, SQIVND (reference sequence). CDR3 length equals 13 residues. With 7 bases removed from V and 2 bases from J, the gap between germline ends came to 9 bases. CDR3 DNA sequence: TGTGCCAGTACGAGGGCCCCCTACAATGAGCAGTTCTTC. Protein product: CASTRAPYNEQFF.

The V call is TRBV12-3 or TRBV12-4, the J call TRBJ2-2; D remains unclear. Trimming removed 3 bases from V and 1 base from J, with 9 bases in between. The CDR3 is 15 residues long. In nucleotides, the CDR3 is TGTGCCAGCAGTTTTCTGCAGCAGAACACCGGGGAGCTGTTTTTT. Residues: CASSFLQQNTGELFF.

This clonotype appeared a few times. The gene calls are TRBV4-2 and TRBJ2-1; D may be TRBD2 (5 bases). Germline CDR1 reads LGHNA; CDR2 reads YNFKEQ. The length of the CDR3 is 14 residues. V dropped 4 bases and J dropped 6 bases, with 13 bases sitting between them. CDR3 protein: CASSPYTSGNEQFF. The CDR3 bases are TGTGCCAGCAGCCCCTATACTAGTGGCAATGAGCAGTTCTTC.

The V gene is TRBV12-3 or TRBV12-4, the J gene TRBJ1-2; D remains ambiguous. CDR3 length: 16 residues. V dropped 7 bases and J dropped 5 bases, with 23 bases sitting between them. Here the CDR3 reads CASTIFRRSSSYGYTF. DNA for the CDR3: TGTGCCAGCACAATCTTCCGGAGATCTAGCTCTTATGGCTACACCTTC.

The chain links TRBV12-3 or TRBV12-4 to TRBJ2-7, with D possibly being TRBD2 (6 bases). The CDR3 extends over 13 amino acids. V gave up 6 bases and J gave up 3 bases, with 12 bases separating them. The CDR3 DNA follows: TGTGCCAGCAGGGCCTCGGACTACTACGAGCAGTACTTC. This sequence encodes CASRASDYYEQYF.

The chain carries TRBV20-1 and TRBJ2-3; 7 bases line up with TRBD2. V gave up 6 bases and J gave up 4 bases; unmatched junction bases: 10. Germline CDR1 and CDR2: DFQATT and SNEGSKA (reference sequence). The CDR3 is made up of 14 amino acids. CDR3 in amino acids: CSATEAGVADTQYF. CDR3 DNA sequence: TGCAGTGCCACAGAGGCGGGAGTTGCAGATACGCAGTATTTT.

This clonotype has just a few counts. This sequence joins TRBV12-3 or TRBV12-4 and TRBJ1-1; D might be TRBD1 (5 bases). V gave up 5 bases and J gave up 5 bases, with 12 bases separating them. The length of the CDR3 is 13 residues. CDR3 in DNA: TGTGCCAGCAGTCCTCAGGGTCGTACTGAAGCTTTCTTT. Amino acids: CASSPQGRTEAFF.

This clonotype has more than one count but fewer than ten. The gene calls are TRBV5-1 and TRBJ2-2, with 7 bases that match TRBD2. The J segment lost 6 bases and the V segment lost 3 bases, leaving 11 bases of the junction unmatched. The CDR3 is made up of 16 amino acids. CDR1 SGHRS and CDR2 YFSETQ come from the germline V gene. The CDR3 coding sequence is TGCGCCAGCAGCTCTTACAGTCTAGCGGCTTCCGGGGAGCTGTTTTTT. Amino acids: CASSSYSLAASGELFF.

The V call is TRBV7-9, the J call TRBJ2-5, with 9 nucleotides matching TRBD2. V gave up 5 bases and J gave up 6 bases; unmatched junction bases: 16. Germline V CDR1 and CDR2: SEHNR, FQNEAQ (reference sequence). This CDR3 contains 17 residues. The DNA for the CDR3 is TGTGCCAGCAGCCCTCAGAGGGTTAGCGGGAGTCGGCAGACCCAGTACTTC. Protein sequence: CASSPQRVSGSRQTQYF.

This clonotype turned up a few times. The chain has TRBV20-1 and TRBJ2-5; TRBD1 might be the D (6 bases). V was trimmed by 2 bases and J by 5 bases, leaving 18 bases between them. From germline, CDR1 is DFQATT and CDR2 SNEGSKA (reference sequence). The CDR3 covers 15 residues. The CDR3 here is CSARSRSTGRETQYF. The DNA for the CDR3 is TGCAGTGCTAGATCCCGCTCGACAGGTCGGGAGACCCAGTACTTC.